The source of this T cell receptor (beta chain) is a study of CD8 T cells in Susac syndrome. Overall study findings and caveats: None of the CD4+ T cell repertoires in Susac syndrome showed clonal expansion.

Trimming cost V 2 bases and J 5 bases, with 12 bases left between them. Per germline, CDR1 SEHNR and CDR2 FQNEAQ (reference sequence). This CDR3 spans 15 amino acids. When the RNA was reverse transcribed, random hexamers were used with an input of about 0.5 to 1 ug. Amplification of TCR beta CDR3 used immunoSEQ multiplex PCR across 54 Vbeta and 13 Jbeta. TCRdb re-analysed the immunoSEQ multiplex PCR reads in MiXCR, keeping a single row per CDR3 protein. The sample lists hundreds of thousands of distinct CDR3 sequences, about 95% occurring once. The count of this clonotype is one. Antigen specificity is unknown.

This rearrangement joins TRBV7-9 to TRBJ2-2, with D possibly TRBD2 on 5 matching bases. The sequenced material came from CD4+ T cells from PBMCs. The clonotype was recovered from a human donor with Susac syndrome. In DNA, the CDR3 is TGTGCCAGCAGCTTAACCAGCGGAAGGACCGGGGAGCTGTTTTTT. This encodes CASSLTSGRTGELFF.